A single sample gave rise to the 29 T cell receptor beta chains below, sequenced in a study of cytomegalovirus exposure and HLA in healthy donors (TCRdb year 2017). The library was built by means of the immunoSEQ multiplex PCR assay. For the multiplex PCR, a mixture combining 60 forward primers for TCR Vbeta segments and 13 reverse primers for TCR Jbeta segments was used. This is the immuneACCESS table as TCRdb keeps it, with only in-frame sequences that have V and J called. A part of the clones is gone; compared with another copy, unresolved V genes explain less than half, and the rest is unexplained. The sample records under 200,000 clones, roughly 77% of which are singletons. The ten biggest clones cover 1% of the sample. Sequencing was done on a sample of PBMCs. These receptors originate from a woman aged 45-65 years in good health and CMV-seropositive.

The chain has TRBV7-9 and TRBJ1-2; D not resolved. The CDR3 contains 14 residues. Germline loops: CDR1 SEHNR, CDR2 FQNEAQ (reference sequence). Trimming took 3 bases from V and 4 from J, leaving 12 bases between them. CDR3 DNA: TGTGCCAGCAGCTTCGACGGGAACTCCTATGGCTACACCTTC. Encoded protein: CASSFDGNSYGYTF.

The chain joins TRBV30 to TRBJ1-5; 9 bases are a match to TRBD1. In germline, CDR1 is GTSNPN, CDR2 SVGIG (reference sequence). The CDR3 totals 14 residues. V shed 3 bases and J 5 bases; nucleotides not matched to a gene: 5. CDR3 sequence reads: CAWSAGQGHQPQHF. The CDR3 DNA reads TGTGCCTGGAGCGCTGGACAGGGGCATCAGCCCCAGCATTTT.

The chain uses TRBV18 and TRBJ2-5; 12 bases align to TRBD2. The CDR3 runs to 16 residues. CDR1 is KGHSH, CDR2 LQKENI, per germline. The V and J ends lost 1 base and 4 bases, in that order; junction bases with no gene match: 4. CDR3 DNA: TGTGCCAGCTCACCACGACTAGCGGGAGCGGCAGAGACCCAGTACTTC. Amino acid sequence: CASSPRLAGAAETQYF.

In regard to this clone: The junction departs from germline at one end; a sequencing error may be responsible. The rearrangement links TRBV29-1 to TRBJ2-2; 11 bases agree with TRBD2. The CDR3 is made up of 15 amino acids. CDR1 is SQVTM, CDR2 ANQGSEA, per germline. This chain's CDR3 is CSVEGLAGITGELFF. The CDR3 DNA is TGCAGCGTCGAAGGACTAGCGGGCATCACCGGGGAGCTGTTTTTT.

V usage is TRBV11-2 and J usage is TRBJ1-1, with 7 bases that match TRBD1. V lost 3 bases, J lost 0 bases, and 13 bases stayed unmatched. CDR3 length: 18 residues. CDR1 and CDR2 (germline): SGHAT, FQNNGV. The DNA of the CDR3 is TGTGCCAGCAGCTTCCGACAGGGCTGGAGTCATATGAACACTGAAGCTTTCTTT. Translated: CASSFRQGWSHMNTEAFF.

This clone was counted a single time. This chain uses TRBV2 with TRBJ1-1, with TRBD1 identical over 8 bases. The CDR3 totals 14 residues. The V gene end was trimmed by 2 bases and the J gene end by 3 bases; junction bases not matched to a gene: 2. Germline V CDR1 and CDR2: SNHLY, FYNNEI. The CDR3 reads CASSEQGAHTEAFF. The CDR3 DNA reads TGTGCCAGCAGTGAACAGGGGGCTCACACTGAAGCTTTCTTT.

The gene calls are TRBV28 and TRBJ2-3; 7 bases are a match to TRBD1. Germline CDR1 is MDHEN and CDR2 is SYDVKM. The V segment lost 5 bases and the J segment 2 bases; nucleotides outside the gene matches: 7. This CDR3 comprises 15 residues. DNA for the CDR3: TGTGCCAGCAGTCGAGGGGACAGTCTCACAGATACGCAGTATTTT. The encoded protein is CASSRGDSLTDTQYF.

This chain uses TRBV10-3 with TRBJ1-1; 9 nucleotides match TRBD1. The germline CDR1 and CDR2 sequences are ENHRY and SYGVKD. After removal of 6 bases from V and 3 bases from J, the junction contained 2 bases not matched to a gene. The CDR3 is 13 amino acids. CDR3 DNA sequence: TGTGCCATCAGCCGGACAGGGGACACTGAAGCTTTCTTT. This translates into CAISRTGDTEAFF.

The genes are TRBV28 and TRBJ1-2; possible D gene TRBD1, 5 bases. Germline V lookup: CDR1 MDHEN, CDR2 SYDVKM. The CDR3 consists of 14 residues. Trimming stripped 6 bases from V and 4 bases from J, with 15 bases between. DNA for the CDR3: TGTGCCAGCAGCCCCGACACAGGAGCCTATGGCTACACCTTC. Amino acids: CASSPDTGAYGYTF.

This clone appeared a single time. The chain employs TRBV28 and TRBJ2-5; possibly TRBD1 for D (9 bases). The J call is doubtful: the DNA matches TRBJ2-7 better. This CDR3 has 15 residues. Germline loops: CDR1 MDHEN, CDR2 SYDVKM. The CDR3 bases are TGTGCCAGCCTCGGGGGGGACAGGGCCACCTACGAGCAGTACTTC. Its protein is CASLGGDRATYEQYF.

The J gene is TRBJ2-1, the V gene TRBV5-4; possibly TRBD2 for D (5 bases). V lost 4 bases to trimming and J lost 6 bases, with 14 bases between them. CDR1 and CDR2 (germline): SGHNT, YYREEE (reference sequence). The CDR3 runs to 14 residues. CDR3 residues: CASSATNGVNEQFF. Here the CDR3 DNA reads TGTGCCAGCAGCGCTACTAACGGGGTCAATGAGCAGTTCTTC.

This rearrangement joins TRBV11-1 to TRBJ1-1, with D tentatively TRBD1 (5 bases). Germline V gene data show CDR1 as SGHAT and CDR2 as FQDESV (reference sequence). Trimming took 2 bases from V and 0 from J, leaving 10 bases between them. This CDR3 has 15 amino acids. The CDR3 nucleotides read TGTGCCAGCAGCTTAATTGGGGCCATGAACACTGAAGCTTTCTTT. It codes for CASSLIGAMNTEAFF.

The chain links TRBV5-1 to TRBJ2-3; TRBD2 might be the D (6 bases). CDR3 length: 14 residues. The V gene's germline CDR1 is SGHRS and CDR2 YFSETQ. The V gene lost 1 base and the J gene lost 3 bases, with 9 bases spanning the gap. CDR3 DNA sequence: TGCGCCAGCAGCTTGAGACTAGAAACAGATACGCAGTATTTT. This encodes CASSLRLETDTQYF.

This rearrangement joins TRBV5-1 to TRBJ1-6; 9 bases match TRBD1. V shed 1 base and J 10 bases; nucleotides not matched to a gene: 3. CDR3 length equals 14 residues. CDR1 is SGHRS and CDR2 is YFSETQ in the germline V gene. CDR3 sequence (DNA): TGCGCCAGCAGCTTGAGACAGGGGGAGTCACCCCTCCACTTT. Amino acids: CASSLRQGESPLHF.

The J gene is TRBJ1-1, the V gene TRBV5-4; D call uncertain. Trimming took 4 bases from V and 3 from J, leaving 13 bases between them. This CDR3 region has 14 residues. Germline V CDR1 and CDR2: SGHNT, YYREEE (reference sequence). The CDR3 DNA reads TGTGCCAGCAGCGCCAGGAGGTCCGACACTGAAGCTTTCTTT. Amino acids: CASSARRSDTEAFF. The whole variable domain, filled in from reference TRBV5-4 and TRBJ1-1, reads ETGVTQSPTHLIKTRGQQVTLRCSSQSGHNTVSWYQQALGQGPQFIFQYYREEENGRGNFPPRFSGLQFPNYSSELNVNALELDDSALYLCASSARRSDTEAFFGQGTRLTVV.

This clone is deemed medium-sized (0.01 to 0.1%). The gene calls are TRBV9 and TRBJ1-3; D perhaps matches TRBD1 (5 bases). Germline CDR1 reads SGDLS; CDR2 reads YYNGEE. The CDR3 has 15 residues. The V end lost 3 bases, the J end lost 1 base, and 11 bases lay between the germline ends. CDR3 sequence reads: CASSAAPGSGNTIYF. The CDR3 DNA is TGTGCCAGCAGCGCAGCCCCAGGGTCTGGAAACACCATATATTTT.

The CDR3 region has the DNA TGTGCCAGCAGCTTACGTCCCGGGACAAACAACACCGGGGAGCTGTTTTTT. Translated, it gives CASSLRPGTNNTGELFF. V usage is TRBV11-1 and J usage is TRBJ2-2, with a weak D call TRBD1 (6 bases). The V end lost 2 bases, the J end lost 2 bases, and 15 bases lay between the germline ends. This CDR3 has 17 amino acids. Looked up from germline, CDR1 is SGHAT and CDR2 is FQDESV (reference sequence).

In the case of this clone: One end of the junction fails to match germline, which may point to a read error. The rearrangement joins TRBV7-9 to TRBJ1-1, with a tentative D call TRBD1 (5 bases). The CDR3 runs to 13 residues. The germline CDR1 and CDR2 sequences are SEHNR and FQNEAQ (reference sequence). The CDR3, as DNA: TGTTCCAGCAATACGGGGGGAAAGACTGAAGCTTTCTTT. Translated: CSSNTGGKTEAFF.

This chain uses TRBV4-3 with TRBJ2-1; D remains unclear. Trimming stripped 3 bases from V and 7 bases from J, with 16 bases between. This CDR3 region has 15 residues. Germline V gene lookup returns CDR1 LGHNA and CDR2 YSLEER. The CDR3 protein is CASSHYYQDSNEQFF. CDR3 coding DNA: TGCGCCAGCAGCCACTACTACCAAGACTCGAATGAGCAGTTCTTC.

CDR3 in amino acids: CASSLTGVNTGELFF. The CDR3 DNA reads TGTGCCAGCAGCTTAACGGGGGTTAACACCGGGGAGCTGTTTTTT. The V call is TRBV7-9, the J call TRBJ2-2; D perhaps matches TRBD2 (6 bases). The CDR3 runs 15 residues. The V end lost 2 bases, the J end lost 2 bases, and 9 bases lay between the germline ends. Germline CDR1 reads SEHNR; CDR2 reads FQNEAQ (reference sequence).

This clone is a singleton in its sample. The chain carries TRBV13 and TRBJ2-2, with a tentative D call TRBD2 (6 bases). V was clipped by 5 bases and J by 2 bases, with 24 bases between them. Germline CDR1 PRHDT, CDR2 FYEKMQ (reference sequence). This CDR3 has 19 amino acids. In DNA, the CDR3 is TGTGCCAGCAGCAGACCGGGACTCAATTCCCCCAGTAACACCGGGGAGCTGTTTTTT. It encodes CASSRPGLNSPSNTGELFF.

This chain uses TRBV5-4 with TRBJ2-1, with TRBD2 matching 10 bases. J was trimmed by 4 bases and V by 2 bases; bases with no gene match: 6. Germline lookup yields CDR1 SGHNT and CDR2 YYREEE (reference sequence). This CDR3 region has 16 residues. CDR3 sequence: CASSFVVLAGYNEQFF. The CDR3 DNA reads as TGTGCCAGCAGCTTTGTCGTACTAGCGGGGTACAATGAGCAGTTCTTC.

The sample holds a few counts of this clone. V usage is TRBV11-3 and J usage is TRBJ2-3; 9 bases are shared with TRBD2. The length of the CDR3 is 15 residues. Germline V gene lookup returns CDR1 SGHNT and CDR2 YENEEA. Unmatched junction bases numbered 8, after V lost 5 bases and J lost 5 bases. CDR3 residues: CASSPSGRPGDTQYF. CDR3 in DNA: TGTGCCAGCAGCCCGAGCGGGAGGCCGGGAGATACGCAGTATTTT.

The rearrangement uses TRBV28 and TRBJ1-4, with a tentative D call TRBD1 (6 bases). Trimming removed 6 bases from V and 10 bases from J, with 24 bases in between. The germline V gene encodes CDR1 MDHEN and CDR2 SYDVKM. The CDR3 runs 16 residues. Here the CDR3 DNA reads TGTGCCAGCAGCCCTAGCCGGGGGGCGGCTGATGTAAAACTGTTTTTT. It yields the protein CASSPSRGAADVKLFF.

The chain carries TRBV7-2 and TRBJ1-6; D is perhaps TRBD1 (6 bases). The CDR3 is made up of 16 amino acids. Trimming cost V 5 bases and J 8 bases, with 19 bases left between them. CDR1 is SGHTA and CDR2 is FQGNSA in the germline V gene. The CDR3 DNA sequence: TGTGCCAGCAGCGGGGGTGGGGGCAGGCGCCATTCACCCCTCCACTTT. Residues: CASSGGGGRRHSPLHF.

This rearrangement joins TRBV28 to TRBJ1-2; D is ambiguous. V dropped 3 bases and J dropped 8 bases, with 10 bases sitting between them. CDR3 length: 12 residues. Looked up from germline, CDR1 is MDHEN and CDR2 is SYDVKM. As DNA, the CDR3 is TGTGCCAGCAGTTTCGAGGTTGGGGGCTACACCTTC. It is translated as CASSFEVGGYTF.

J is TRBJ2-5 and V is TRBV6-6; 8 bases are shared with TRBD2. TRBJ2-7 matches the DNA end more closely, so the J call is doubtful. Germline CDR1 reads MNHNY; CDR2 reads SVGAGI (reference sequence). The CDR3 loop spans 13 amino acids. This chain's CDR3 is CASSYGTSYEQYF. Written as DNA, the CDR3 is TGTGCCAGCAGTTACGGGACTAGCTACGAGCAGTACTTC.

As for this clone: Germline and junction disagree at one end, which may indicate a read error. V gene TRBV7-9 combines with J gene TRBJ1-1; a weak D match, TRBD1 (6 bases). Germline CDR1 is SEHNR and CDR2 is FQNEAQ (reference sequence). The CDR3 contains 15 residues. The CDR3 is CSSSLVTGSNTEAFF. In nucleotides, the CDR3 is TGTTCCAGCAGCTTAGTCACAGGGTCGAACACTGAAGCTTTCTTT.

To note about this clone: One end of the junction is discordant with germline, which a read error may explain. V is TRBV7-9 and J is TRBJ1-1, with 7 bases matching TRBD1. Germline lookup yields CDR1 SEHNR and CDR2 FQNEAQ (reference sequence). The CDR3 is made up of 15 amino acids. CDR3 nucleotides: TGTTCCAGCAGCTCCCAGACAGGGTTGAACACTGAAGCTTTCTTT. This gives the protein CSSSSQTGLNTEAFF.